Detailed here is one T cell receptor (beta chain). Its antigen is not known. The sample comes from a study of post-analysis software for immune sequencing data. For the study at large: Progressive-relapsing, secondary progressive and relapsing-remitting multiple sclerosis were among the disease courses included. Study-wide results and limits: Multiple sclerosis was associated with a significant reduction in normalized Chao1 diversity relative to controls. Among a handful of TRBV segments more frequent in patients than controls were TRBV5-6, TRBV5-1 and TRBV20-1. Those samples that were prepared in the same batch co-clustered strongly by F measure.

TCR beta cDNA libraries had unique molecular identifiers. Input amounts of 1 to 10 million T cells were used. These gave 500,000 or so cDNA molecules, so each molecule approximated one T cell. TCRdb re-analysed the PCR reads in MiXCR, keeping a single row per CDR3 protein. The table lists 740,000 or so distinct CDR3 sequences, under 70% of them singletons, with roughly 4.4% in the top ten. CDR1 and CDR2 (germline): LNHNV, YYDKDF (reference sequence). CDR3 length: 14 residues. The chain has TRBV15 and TRBJ2-5, with 10 positions matching TRBD1. The end of the DNA aligns better with TRBJ2-7, so the J call may be wrong. The sample consisted of blood. The receptor was isolated from a girl aged 5-17 years with multiple sclerosis. CDR3 DNA sequence: TGTGCCACCAGCAGAGCGGGACAGGGGATCGAGCAGTACTTC. Translated, it gives CATSRAGQGIEQYF.